Below are 30 T cell receptor beta chains sequenced from a single sample in a study of shared clonotypes between healthy human individuals. Libraries were prepared by immunoSEQ multiplex PCR; TCRdb keeps only in-frame clonotypes and omits some of them. The table records hundreds of thousands of clones, 96% of them present only once. CD45RO-negative, CCR7-positively selected cells formed the naive CD8 fraction, excluding terminally differentiated effector memory CD45RA+ cells. The sequenced sample was naive CD8+ T cells sorted from blood. All receptors come from a man younger than 45 in good health.

On this clone itself: Different DNA sequences within this sample yield the same CDR3. The gene calls are TRBV7-9 and TRBJ2-5; D may correspond to TRBD1 or TRBD2 (6 bases each). The CDR3 sequence is 14 residues long. CDR1 and CDR2 (germline): SEHNR, FQNEAQ (reference sequence). The ends were cut back, 1 base at V and 5 bases at J, with 11 bases in the middle. The CDR3 DNA reads as TGTGCCAGCAGCTTAGTAGGGGGGTTGGAGACCCAGTACTTC. It translates to CASSLVGGLETQYF.

The chain links TRBV15 to TRBJ2-1, with D perhaps TRBD2 (6 bases). CDR1 and CDR2 from the germline V gene are LNHNV and YYDKDF (reference sequence). Trimming removed 3 bases at V and 7 bases at J, with 16 bases between. The CDR3 extends over 15 amino acids. DNA of the CDR3: TGTGCCACCAGCAGTAGGGAGACTAGTCATAATGAGCAGTTCTTC. The encoded protein is CATSSRETSHNEQFF.

This chain uses TRBV5-6 with TRBJ2-1; possibly TRBD1 for D (5 bases). Germline CDR1 is SGHDT and CDR2 is YYEEEE. V was cut by 0 bases and J by 4 bases, with 11 bases left in between. The CDR3 spans 15 residues. The CDR3 nucleotides read TGTGCCAGCAGCTTGGAACTGGACACATACAATGAGCAGTTCTTC. Protein: CASSLELDTYNEQFF.

The rearrangement links TRBV7-9 to TRBJ1-1; D ambiguous. V was cut by 5 bases and J by 3 bases, with 19 bases left in between. Germline CDR1 is SEHNR and CDR2 is FQNEAQ (reference sequence). This CDR3 is built from 16 residues. CDR3 nucleotides: TGTGCCAGCAGCCGGTCGTATGAAAAATGGGACACTGAAGCTTTCTTT. It encodes CASSRSYEKWDTEAFF.

This clone has more than one count but fewer than ten. The CDR3 sequence: CASSLSGIGTGELFF. As DNA, the CDR3 is TGCGCCAGCAGCTTGTCAGGGATTGGCACCGGGGAGCTGTTTTTT. This chain connects TRBV5-1 to TRBJ2-2; a possible D gene is TRBD1 (5 bases). From germline, CDR1 is SGHRS and CDR2 YFSETQ. Trimming took off 1 base at V and 4 bases at J, with 11 bases between the two ends. The CDR3 contains 15 residues.

This chain connects TRBV7-9 to TRBJ2-3; D not resolved. The germline V and J ends were trimmed by 1 base and 0 bases, with 5 bases remaining between them. Looked up from germline, CDR1 is SEHNR and CDR2 is FQNEAQ (reference sequence). The CDR3 spans 14 residues. The CDR3 nucleotides are TGTGCCAGCAGCTTAGAGATAAGCACAGATACGCAGTATTTT. Translation gives CASSLEISTDTQYF.

The chain uses TRBV7-9 and TRBJ2-7; either TRBD1 or TRBD2 may fit D (5 bases each). V was clipped by 5 bases and J by 2 bases, with 10 bases between them. CDR3 length: 13 residues. Germline V gene sequence: CDR1 SEHNR, CDR2 FQNEAQ (reference sequence). In DNA, the CDR3 is TGTGCCAGCAGCCCCGAGGGGACCTACGAGCAGTACTTC. This sequence encodes CASSPEGTYEQYF.

The chain is built from TRBV28 and TRBJ2-2; tentatively, D is TRBD1 or TRBD2 (5 bases each). This CDR3 is 15 amino acids long. Germline V gives CDR1 MDHEN, CDR2 SYDVKM. V was trimmed by 2 bases and J by 6 bases, leaving 13 bases between them. This chain's CDR3 is CASSLRGVAAGELFF. The CDR3, as DNA: TGTGCCAGCAGTTTACGAGGGGTGGCCGCCGGGGAGCTGTTTTTT.

J is TRBJ2-7 and V is TRBV28, with D hard to call. The CDR3 spans 15 residues. Deletions cut 5 bases from V and 0 bases from J, with 14 bases between. Germline V CDR1 and CDR2: MDHEN, SYDVKM. As DNA, the CDR3 is TGTGCCAGCAGTCCAGAAGTGGGCTTCTCCTACGAGCAGTACTTC. It translates to CASSPEVGFSYEQYF.

The chain is built from TRBV29-1 and TRBJ2-1, with 10 bases fitting TRBD2. V shed 6 bases, J shed 0 bases, and the junction held 8 bases outside the gene matches. The CDR3 has 16 amino acids. CDR1 and CDR2 (germline): SQVTM, ANQGSEA. This CDR3 reads CSVDPGLANSYNEQFF. The CDR3 region has the DNA TGCAGCGTCGACCCGGGACTAGCGAACTCCTACAATGAGCAGTTCTTC.

This clone was found once. This chain links TRBV5-1 with TRBJ2-2; D is unresolved. V lost 2 bases, J lost 7 bases, and 12 bases lay in between. The CDR3 runs to 14 residues. Germline CDR1 is SGHRS and CDR2 is YFSETQ. CDR3 region: CASSFEKVDGELFF. The CDR3 DNA sequence: TGCGCCAGCAGCTTCGAGAAGGTTGACGGGGAGCTGTTTTTT.

V and J are TRBV28 and TRBJ1-5; D unclear. Deletions cut 3 bases from V and 0 bases from J, with 9 bases between. CDR3 length: 15 residues. The germline V gene encodes CDR1 MDHEN and CDR2 SYDVKM. CDR3 sequence (DNA): TGTGCCAGCAGTTTGGGCCGCTATAGCAATCAGCCCCAGCATTTT. Its translation: CASSLGRYSNQPQHF.

The chain uses TRBV9 and TRBJ2-1; possibly TRBD2 for D (5 bases). Deletions cut 3 bases from V and 0 bases from J, with 13 bases between. Germline V gene data show CDR1 as SGDLS and CDR2 as YYNGEE. This CDR3 comprises 16 residues. The CDR3 coding sequence is TGTGCCAGCAGCGGAGGACTCACGAGCTCCTACAATGAGCAGTTCTTC. This sequence encodes CASSGGLTSSYNEQFF. The variable domain in full, completed from reference TRBV9 and TRBJ2-1, reads DSGVTQTPKHLITATGQRVTLRCSPRSGDLSVYWYQQSLDQGLQFLIQYYNGEERAKGNILERFSAQQFPDLHSELNLSSLELGDSALYFCASSGGLTSSYNEQFFGPGTRLTVL.

The V gene is TRBV2, the J gene TRBJ2-1; TRBD2 matches at 8 bases. Germline CDR1 is SNHLY and CDR2 is FYNNEI. The CDR3 has 18 amino acids. V lost 5 bases to trimming and J lost 3 bases; unmatched junction nucleotides: 15. CDR3 sequence: CASSLLLESGSDYNEQFF. The CDR3, as DNA: TGTGCCAGCAGTCTGCTCCTTGAGAGCGGGAGCGACTACAATGAGCAGTTCTTC.

The chain employs TRBV7-2 and TRBJ1-2, with 7 bases identical to TRBD1. After removal of 4 bases from V and 6 bases from J, the junction contained 8 bases not matched to a gene. The CDR3 covers 14 residues. Germline V gives CDR1 SGHTA, CDR2 FQGNSA. The CDR3 nucleotides are TGTGCCAGCAGCTCGAGGGGGACAGAGGATGGCTACACCTTC. This translates into CASSSRGTEDGYTF.

This chain uses TRBV6-1 with TRBJ2-2, with a possible D match to TRBD1 (5 bases). The germline V gene encodes CDR1 MNHNS and CDR2 SASEGT. V was clipped by 6 bases and J by 0 bases, with 11 bases between them. The CDR3 length is 15 residues. The CDR3 DNA reads as TGTGCCAGCAGGGGCCAGGGTTCGAACACCGGGGAGCTGTTTTTT. It translates to CASRGQGSNTGELFF.

CDR3 nucleotide sequence: TGTGCCTGGAGTGCCCCCCCTTGGATTTGCCCGACAAACAGTACCGGGGAGCTGTTTTTT. It encodes CAWSAPPWICPTNSTGELFF. V gene TRBV30 combines with J gene TRBJ2-2; no clear D. CDR1 is GTSNPN, CDR2 SVGIG, per germline (reference sequence). The V gene lost 1 base and the J gene lost 5 bases, with 29 bases spanning the gap. This CDR3 has 20 amino acids.

The chain employs TRBV9 and TRBJ2-3; 10 bases map to TRBD2. There are 20 residues in the CDR3. The J segment lost 1 base and the V segment lost 0 bases, leaving 14 bases of the junction unmatched. Germline CDR1 is SGDLS and CDR2 is YYNGEE. DNA of the CDR3: TGTGCCAGCAGCGTAGGACAGCCGAAGAGGAGCGGGAGGGGCACAGATACGCAGTATTTT. Translation: CASSVGQPKRSGRGTDTQYF.

The CDR3 coding sequence is TGTGCCACCGGTAGCGGGAGGGCCGATGAGCAGTTCTTC. It translates to CATGSGRADEQFF. This rearrangement joins TRBV10-3 to TRBJ2-1, with 11 bases matching TRBD2. Germline CDR1 is ENHRY and CDR2 is SYGVKD. This CDR3 is 13 amino acids long. V was clipped by 10 bases and J by 8 bases; unmatched bases: 7.

The V gene is TRBV7-6, the J gene TRBJ2-3; 8 nucleotides align to TRBD2. The CDR3 contains 18 residues. V lost 5 bases to trimming and J lost 6 bases; unmatched junction nucleotides: 19. The germline gives CDR1 SGHVS, CDR2 FNYEAQ. Here the CDR3 DNA reads TGTGCCAGCAGCCCAGGCTCCCAACCCGGGGGGGCGGAGGATACGCAGTATTTT. Translation: CASSPGSQPGGAEDTQYF.

This chain links TRBV6-4 with TRBJ2-1; D is undetermined. The CDR3 runs 13 residues. CDR1 and CDR2 (germline): MRHNA, SNTAGT. V was clipped by 0 bases and J by 11 bases, with 11 bases between them. The CDR3 sequence is CASSDSRGFQQFF. The CDR3 nucleotides are TGTGCCAGCAGTGACTCGAGAGGATTTCAGCAGTTCTTC.

CDR3 region: CASSGLNEQFF. CDR3 in DNA: TGTGCCAGCAGCGGACTCAATGAGCAGTTCTTC. The genes are TRBV11-2 and TRBJ2-1, with D possibly being TRBD2 (5 bases). Germline CDR1 reads SGHAT; CDR2 reads FQNNGV. With 5 bases removed from V and 6 bases from J, the gap between germline ends came to 5 bases. This CDR3 is built from 11 residues.

As regards this clone: Other DNA sequences in the same sample also yield this CDR3. The V and J genes are TRBV7-9 and TRBJ2-7; D ambiguous. This CDR3 region has 13 residues. Germline V gene data show CDR1 as SEHNR and CDR2 as FQNEAQ (reference sequence). With 0 bases removed from V and 0 bases from J, the gap between germline ends came to 3 bases. In DNA form, the CDR3 reads TGTGCCAGCAGCTTAGCCAGCTCCTACGAGCAGTACTTC. It codes for CASSLASSYEQYF. The full variable domain, in which reference TRBV7-9 and TRBJ2-7 provide the parts outside the CDR3, is DTGVSQNPRHKITKRGQNVTFRCDPISEHNRLYWYRQTLGQGPEFLTYFQNEAQLEKSRLLSDRFSAERPKGSFSTLEIQRTEQGDSAMYLCASSLASSYEQYFGPGTRLTVT.

Notes on this clone: The same CDR3 can be traced to other DNA sequences in this sample. The chain joins TRBV27 to TRBJ2-7; D is ambiguous. Germline loops: CDR1 MNHEY, CDR2 SMNVEV (reference sequence). This CDR3 has 13 amino acids. V shed 3 bases and J shed 3 bases, with 9 bases lying between them. This CDR3 reads CASSFGRGYEQYF. As DNA, the CDR3 is TGTGCCAGCAGTTTTGGTCGCGGCTACGAGCAGTACTTC.

The rearrangement uses TRBV4-1 and TRBJ2-7, with D perhaps matching TRBD2 (5 bases). This CDR3 contains 15 residues. The V gene's germline CDR1 is MGHRA and CDR2 YSYEKL. V lost 5 bases to trimming and J lost 3 bases, with 17 bases between them. The CDR3 nucleotides are TGCGCCAGCAGCAACGGACTGACGGGCAACTACGAGCAGTACTTC. Residues: CASSNGLTGNYEQYF.

This rearrangement joins TRBV19 to TRBJ2-1; 10 nucleotides line up with TRBD2. The J segment lost 9 bases and the V segment lost 5 bases, leaving 10 bases of the junction unmatched. Germline CDR1 reads LNHDA; CDR2 reads SQIVND (reference sequence). This CDR3 contains 15 residues. CDR3 sequence reads: CASSLAGVRFGEQFF. In nucleotides, the CDR3 is TGTGCCAGTAGTCTAGCGGGAGTACGTTTCGGTGAGCAGTTCTTC.

This chain connects TRBV4-1 to TRBJ2-7, with D possibly matching TRBD2 (5 bases). The germline V and J ends were trimmed by 3 bases and 0 bases, with 9 bases remaining between them. CDR1 is MGHRA and CDR2 is YSYEKL in the germline V gene. The CDR3 is 14 residues long. The CDR3 DNA reads TGCGCCAGCAGCCAGCCGGGAAGCTCCTACGAGCAGTACTTC. Its translation: CASSQPGSSYEQYF.

The V and J genes are TRBV7-6 and TRBJ2-2; D is unresolved. The CDR3 contains 14 residues. The germline CDR1 and CDR2 sequences are SGHVS and FNYEAQ. V was trimmed by 0 bases and J by 3 bases, leaving 5 bases between them. CDR3 nucleotides: TGTGCCAGCAGCTTAGCCCCTCACACCGGGGAGCTGTTTTTT. It is translated as CASSLAPHTGELFF.

This chain uses TRBV10-3 with TRBJ2-7; TRBD2 agrees at 11 bases. With V trimmed by 10 bases and J by 3 bases, 8 bases remained unmatched. This CDR3 region has 14 residues. Germline values: CDR1 ENHRY, CDR2 SYGVKD. The CDR3 region is CATGTSGRDYEQYF. The CDR3 nucleotides are TGTGCCACAGGGACTAGCGGTAGAGACTACGAGCAGTACTTC.

This clone was found once. The chain joins TRBV28 to TRBJ1-3; TRBD1 might be the D (6 bases). The CDR3 length is 14 residues. Germline assignment: CDR1 MDHEN and CDR2 SYDVKM. Deletions cut 3 bases from V and 4 bases from J, with 10 bases between. The CDR3 DNA is TGTGCCAGCAGTTTCGGGACAAGCGGAAACACCATATATTTT. The encoded protein is CASSFGTSGNTIYF.